Listed below are T cell receptor beta chains from one sample, sequenced in a study of shared clonotypes between healthy human individuals. Profiling relied on immunoSEQ multiplex PCR, and the TCRdb table lists in-frame clones only, not all of them. This repertoire shows 1.5 million to 2.5 million clones, less than 95% found once; its top ten account for 0.95% to 1.5%. Specimen: naive CD8+ T cells sorted from blood. Receptors were obtained from a man between 18 and 29 years old in good health. Both conserved end residues are part of each CDR3. Fields, in order: CDR3 length, J gene, clone size, V gene, D gene, CDR3 DNA, CDR3 protein. D genes are given only for firm matches. Expanded clones get a size class; other rows say once, few or many, or leave the size out.

15 | TRBJ1-1 | . | TRBV4-1 | . | TGCGCCAGCAGCCAAGGACCCGGGATGAACACTGAAGCTTTCTTT | CASSQGPGMNTEAFF
14 | TRBJ1-1 | . | TRBV19 | . | TGTGCCAGTAGTTCTCTGGAAATGAACACTGAAGCTTTCTTT | CASSSLEMNTEAFF
14 | TRBJ1-2 | few | TRBV18 | . | TGTGCCAGCTCCCCTCCGGGACAATGGAACGGCTACACCTTC | CASSPPGQWNGYTF
15 | TRBJ2-4 | . | TRBV6-5 | . | TGTGCCAGCAGTTACGGGCCTAGCCCCAAAAACATTCAGTACTTC | CASSYGPSPKNIQYF
12 | TRBJ2-5 | . | TRBV30 | . | TGTGCCTGGAGTATGGGGATAGGGACCCAGTACTTC | CAWSMGIGTQYF
17 | TRBJ2-2 | . | TRBV28 | . | TGTGCCAGCAGTATTTTGTCCGGGACTGGTTACACCGGGGAGCTGTTTTTT | CASSILSGTGYTGELFF
16 | TRBJ2-2 | . | TRBV5-6 | . | TGTGCCAGCAGCTTGTTAGTTTTCTCGAACACCGGGGAGCTGTTTTTT | CASSLLVFSNTGELFF
12 | TRBJ1-1 | . | TRBV27 | . | TGTGCCACCCGTCGAGTAGGTACTGAAGCTTTCTTT | CATRRVGTEAFF
15 | TRBJ2-7 | . | TRBV10-2 | TRBD1 | TGCGCCAGCAGTGAAAGGGGGCAGAGGGAGTACGAGCAGTACTTC | CASSERGQREYEQYF
15 | TRBJ2-7 | . | TRBV7-9 | TRBD2 | TGTGCCAGCAGCTCCTCTAGGCGGGAGTTCTACGAGCAGTACTTC | CASSSSRREFYEQYF
13 | TRBJ2-2 | . | TRBV27 | TRBD2 | TGTGCCAGCAGTAGCGGGAGGACCGGGGAGCTGTTTTTT | CASSSGRTGELFF
14 | TRBJ2-7 | . | TRBV30 | TRBD1 | TGTGCCTGGAGTAAGGGACAGGGTCCAAACGAGCAGTACTTC | CAWSKGQGPNEQYF
13 | TRBJ2-7 | . | TRBV6-5 | . | TGTGCCAGCAGTAGCGGGACAATCTACGAGCAGTACTTC | CASSSGTIYEQYF
16 | TRBJ1-6 | . | TRBV7-9 | . | TGTGCCAGCAGCCAGGCAGGGAGCTCCTATAATTCACCCCTCCACTTT | CASSQAGSSYNSPLHF
13 | TRBJ1-1 | . | TRBV11-2 | . | TGTGCCAGCAGCTCAAAGGTGAACACTGAAGCTTTCTTT | CASSSKVNTEAFF
15 | TRBJ1-2 | . | TRBV27 | TRBD1 | TGTGCCAGCAGTCCCGGGACAGGGATATACTATGGCTACACCTTC | CASSPGTGIYYGYTF
14 | TRBJ1-1 | . | TRBV2 | . | TGTGCCAGCAGTTGGCCCCACAGTAACACTGAAGCTTTCTTT | CASSWPHSNTEAFF
13 | TRBJ1-6 | . | TRBV6-1 | . | TGTGCCAGCAGTGACAGGGACAATTCACCCCTCCACTTT | CASSDRDNSPLHF
14 | TRBJ2-7 | . | TRBV19 | . | TGTGCCAGTAACGGGTCTCCGGATCCCTACGAGCAGTACTTC | CASNGSPDPYEQYF
16 | TRBJ1-5 | once | TRBV7-9 | . | TGTGCCAGCAGCGAGGGGCCGTCAACTTTCAGCCAGCCCCAGCATTTT | CASSEGPSTFSQPQHF
13 | TRBJ1-2 | . | TRBV27 | . | TGTGCCAGCAGTTTATCACACAGGAATGGCTACACCTTC | CASSLSHRNGYTF
12 | TRBJ2-7 | . | TRBV2 | . | TGTGCCAGCAGTGTCAGGGTCTACGAGCAGTACTTC | CASSVRVYEQYF
14 | TRBJ2-7 | . | TRBV4-3 | . | TGCGCCAGCAGCCAAGATTACGAGACCTACGAGCAGTACTTC | CASSQDYETYEQYF
14 | TRBJ1-1 | . | TRBV7-9 | TRBD1 | TGTGCCAGCAGCTACGGGACAGCGAACACTGAAGCTTTCTTT | CASSYGTANTEAFF
15 | TRBJ2-7 | . | TRBV7-7 | . | TGTGCTAGCAGCTTAGCGGCAGGCCTTTACTACGAGCACTACTTC | CASSLAAGLYYEHYF
15 | TRBJ2-4 | once | TRBV13 | . | TGTGCCAGCGTCGAAGGCGGGCCGGGGCAAAACATTCAGTACTTC | CASVEGGPGQNIQYF
13 | TRBJ2-3 | . | TRBV10-3 | . | TGTGCCATCAGTGGGGGGAACACAGATACGCAGTATTTT | CAISGGNTDTQYF
15 | TRBJ2-7 | . | TRBV7-9 | TRBD2 | TGTGCCAGCAGCAAGACTAGCGGGGAACCCTACGAGCAGTACTTC | CASSKTSGEPYEQYF
13 | TRBJ1-5 | . | TRBV6-5 | TRBD1 | TGTGCCAGCCGACAGGGGAACAATCAGCCCCAGCATTTT | CASRQGNNQPQHF
15 | TRBJ2-7 | . | TRBV9 | . | TGTGCCAGCAGCGTAGCCCCGGGGGTCCTCAACGAGCAGTACTTC | CASSVAPGVLNEQYF
14 | TRBJ2-3 | . | TRBV27 | . | TGTGCCAGCAGTTTGAAACATAGCACAGATACGCAGTATTTT | CASSLKHSTDTQYF
13 | TRBJ2-5 | . | TRBV4-1 | . | TGCGCCAGCAGCCCGGACAGTGAGGAGACCCAGTACTTC | CASSPDSEETQYF
10 | TRBJ2-3 | . | TRBV30 | . | TGTGCCTGGAGTGGTGATACGCAGTATTTT | CAWSGDTQYF
17 | TRBJ2-1 | . | TRBV2 | TRBD2 | TGTGCCAGCAGTCCCAGATTCGGCGGGAGTTTTTACAATGAGCAGTTCTTC | CASSPRFGGSFYNEQFF
13 | TRBJ1-2 | . | TRBV10-3 | . | TGTGCCATCAGTGAGTCGAGTTTCTATGGCTACACCTTC | CAISESSFYGYTF
10 | TRBJ2-1 | . | TRBV20-1 | . | TGCAGTGCTAGTAACGGTGAGCAGTTCTTC | CSASNGEQFF
12 | TRBJ1-1 | . | TRBV2 | . | TGTGCCAGCAGCTACTTGAACACTGAAGCTTTCTTT | CASSYLNTEAFF
16 | TRBJ1-6 | once | TRBV5-6 | TRBD1 | TGTGCCAGCAGCTTGGCCGGGACAGGGGGAGGTTCACCCCTCCACTTT | CASSLAGTGGGSPLHF
15 | TRBJ2-7 | . | TRBV4-1 | TRBD2 | TGCGCCAGCAGCCTGACTAGCGGGGGGTCCTACGAGCAGTACTTC | CASSLTSGGSYEQYF
15 | TRBJ1-1 | . | TRBV6-5 | TRBD1 | TGTGCCAGCAGTTACTCTGGGACAGAGGGCACTGAAGCTTTCTTT | CASSYSGTEGTEAFF
16 | TRBJ2-7 | . | TRBV18 | TRBD1 | TGTGCCAGCTCACTGGAGGGGGACAGGGGGGAAGAGGAGCAGTACTTC | CASSLEGDRGEEEQYF
14 | TRBJ2-3 | . | TRBV27 | . | TGTGCCAGCAGTTTTGGTCCCCAGGGGGATACGCAGTATTTT | CASSFGPQGDTQYF
15 | TRBJ2-4 | . | TRBV15 | . | TGTGCCACCAGCAGAGATCGCCGGGGAAGAGACATTCAGTACTTC | CATSRDRRGRDIQYF
15 | TRBJ2-3 | . | TRBV7-9 | TRBD1 | TGTGCCAGCGGAGGAGACAGGGACAAGGCGGATACGCAGTATTTT | CASGGDRDKADTQYF